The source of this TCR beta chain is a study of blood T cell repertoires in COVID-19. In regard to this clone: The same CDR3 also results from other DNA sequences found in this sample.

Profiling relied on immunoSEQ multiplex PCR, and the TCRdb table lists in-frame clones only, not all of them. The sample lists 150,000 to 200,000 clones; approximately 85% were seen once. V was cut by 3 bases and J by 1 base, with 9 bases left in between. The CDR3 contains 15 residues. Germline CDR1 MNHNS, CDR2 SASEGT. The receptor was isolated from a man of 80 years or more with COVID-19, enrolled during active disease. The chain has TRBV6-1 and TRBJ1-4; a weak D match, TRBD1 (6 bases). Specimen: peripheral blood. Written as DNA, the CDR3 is TGTGCCAGCAGTGACAGGGGAAGAACTAATGAAAAACTGTTTTTT. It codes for CASSDRGRTNEKLFF.